The 19 T cell receptor beta chains below come from one sample, sequenced in a study of vaccination effects on CD4 cells after COVID-19. Before sequencing took place, the ViraFEST assay used viral peptide pools to expand antigen-specific CD4+ T cells. Having been cultured for less than 12 days, the cells underwent CD4+ T cell isolation. Each participant was administered two doses of either the BNT162b2 or the mRNA-1273 vaccine. The antigens of these receptors remain unknown. Here immunoSEQ multiplex PCR was the method, and the copy in TCRdb shows in-frame clones only, minus some. The data contain fewer than 35,000 clones, 65% to 90% of them singletons. Material: CD4+ T cells from PBMCs cultured with SARS-CoV-2 spike peptides, obtained after COVID-19 vaccination. All receptors come from a human donor who received a COVID-19 vaccine. Some clones in this sample may be carry-over from other donors' samples.

The V gene is TRBV14, the J gene TRBJ2-7, with D possibly matching TRBD2 (5 bases). Germline CDR1 reads SGHDN; CDR2 reads FVKESK. The CDR3 is made up of 13 amino acids. V lost 5 bases and J lost 2, with 10 bases in between. The CDR3, as DNA: TGTGCCAGCAGCAGCCTAGCCCCCTACGAGCAGTACGTC. Residues: CASSSLAPYEQYV.

This clone was observed once. The chain recombines TRBV19 with TRBJ2-2; 8 bases agree with TRBD2. CDR1 LNHDA and CDR2 SQIVND come from the germline V gene (reference sequence). Trimming at V came to 10 bases and at J to 5 bases, leaving 18 bases not matched to a gene. The CDR3 runs 17 residues. The CDR3 sequence: CATLGQRAGVRTGELFF. CDR3 DNA sequence: TGTGCCACCCTCGGGCAACGAGCGGGGGTAAGGACCGGGGAGCTGTTTTTT.

The J gene is TRBJ1-2, the V gene TRBV27; 8 bases fit TRBD1. Germline-derived CDR1 and CDR2 are MNHEY and SMNVEV (reference sequence). V dropped 4 bases and J dropped 4; count of bases not matched to a gene: 8. This CDR3 is 15 amino acids long. CDR3 region: CASSSLGTGSYGYTF. CDR3 bases: TGTGCCAGCAGTTCCCTCGGGACAGGAAGCTATGGCTACACCTTC.

The chain recombines TRBV12-3 or TRBV12-4 with TRBJ1-4; unclear D gene. Trimming removed 8 bases from V and 4 bases from J, with 11 bases in between. This CDR3 comprises 13 residues. The CDR3 nucleotides read TGTGCCAGCTCACAAGGGAATAATGAAAAACTGTTTTTT. Amino acid sequence: CASSQGNNEKLFF.

The rearrangement uses TRBV5-1 and TRBJ2-1; TRBD2 might be the D (8 bases). V was trimmed by 5 bases and J by 0 bases, leaving 18 bases between them. CDR3 length: 17 amino acids. Looked up from germline, CDR1 is SGHRS and CDR2 is YFSETQ. CDR3 sequence: CASSHSTGTSSYNEQFF. CDR3 sequence (DNA): TGCGCCAGCAGTCATTCGACAGGGACTAGCTCCTACAATGAGCAGTTCTTC.

In nucleotides, the CDR3 is TGTGCCAGCATGGGCAGGTCGAACACCGGGGAGCTGTTTTTT. This encodes CASMGRSNTGELFF. The V call is TRBV9, the J call TRBJ2-2; no clear D gene. Trimming took 6 bases from V and 0 from J, leaving 9 bases between them. Germline CDR1 and CDR2: SGDLS and YYNGEE. The CDR3 covers 14 residues.

The rearrangement joins TRBV5-1 to TRBJ2-7, with D maybe TRBD1 (5 bases). The CDR3 spans 13 residues. V was trimmed by 4 bases and J by 0 bases, leaving 8 bases between them. Germline loops: CDR1 SGHRS, CDR2 YFSETQ. This CDR3 reads CASSPGPSYEQYV. The CDR3 DNA is TGCGCCAGCAGCCCAGGGCCCTCCTACGAGCAGTACGTC.

The chain links TRBV24-1 to TRBJ2-5, with 7 positions matching TRBD1. Germline lookup yields CDR1 KGHDR and CDR2 SFDVKD. This CDR3 spans 15 amino acids. V gave up 3 bases and J gave up 5 bases; unmatched junction bases: 8. The CDR3 DNA sequence: TGTGCCACCAGTGATGAGGACAGGTTAGCGGAGACCCAGTACTTC. It is translated as CATSDEDRLAETQYF.

This clone was seen only a few times. This chain connects TRBV29-1 to TRBJ1-1; 8 bases line up with TRBD1. V lost 6 bases and J lost 1; bases outside the gene matches: 1. The CDR3 is 12 residues long. CDR1 and CDR2 (germline): SQVTM, ANQGSEA. DNA for the CDR3: TGCAGCGTAGACAGGGGGAACACTGAAGCTTTCTTT. Protein: CSVDRGNTEAFF.

This clone is labeled medium-sized. The J gene is TRBJ1-2, the V gene TRBV11-2, with TRBD1 matching over 9 bases. Germline trimming cut 5 bases from V and 1 base from J; bases unmatched to any gene: 11. The CDR3 covers 17 residues. CDR1 SGHAT and CDR2 FQNNGV come from the germline V gene. Here the CDR3 reads CASSLGQGSIINYGYTF. The CDR3 DNA reads as TGTGCCAGCAGCCTAGGACAGGGGAGTATAATTAACTATGGCTACACCTTC. The full variable domain, its missing parts supplied by reference TRBV11-2 and TRBJ1-2, is EAGVAQSPRYKIIEKRQSVAFWCNPISGHATLYWYQQILGQGPKLLIQFQNNGVVDDSQLPKDRFSAERLKGVDSTLKIQPAKLEDSAVYLCASSLGQGSIINYGYTFGSGTRLTVV.

The V gene is TRBV4-1, the J gene TRBJ1-5; D call uncertain. Germline V lookup: CDR1 MGHRA, CDR2 YSYEKL. V shed 1 base and J shed 2 bases, with 12 bases lying between them. CDR3 size: 16 residues. CDR3 loop: CASSQGVTVGNQPQHF. CDR3 bases: TGCGCCAGCAGCCAAGGAGTAACAGTGGGCAATCAGCCCCAGCATTTT.

This rearrangement joins TRBV6-5 to TRBJ2-3; 8 nucleotides align to TRBD2. The CDR3 consists of 13 residues. The germline CDR1 and CDR2 sequences are MNHEY and SVGAGI. J was trimmed by 5 bases and V by 7 bases; bases with no gene match: 5. For the CDR3, the DNA is TGTGCCAGCAAGCAGCGGGGGAAAGATACGCAGTATTTT. Residues: CASKQRGKDTQYF.

This clone was recorded a few times. V gene TRBV6-5 combines with J gene TRBJ1-1; the D gene is possibly TRBD1 (6 bases). The CDR3 spans 15 residues. Germline V CDR1 and CDR2: MNHEY, SVGAGI. V lost 0 bases and J lost 3, with 11 bases in between. As DNA, the CDR3 is TGTGCCAGCAGTTACTCGAATACAGGGTACACTGAAGCTTTCTTT. Its translation is CASSYSNTGYTEAFF.

J is TRBJ2-5 and V is TRBV10-1, with a weak D call TRBD1 (6 bases). Between the trimmed V and J ends, which lost 0 bases and 4 bases, there was a span of 12 bases. The CDR3 length is 15 residues. CDR1 and CDR2 (germline): WNHNN, SYGVQD (reference sequence). For the CDR3, the DNA is TGCGCCAGCAGTGAGTCGGGGGACACCAGAGAGACCCAGTACTTC. Amino acid sequence: CASSESGDTRETQYF.

The sample holds one count of this clone. The V and J genes are TRBV3-1 (or the pseudogene TRBV3-2) and TRBJ1-3; D is undetermined. From germline, CDR1 is LGHDT and CDR2 YNNKEL (reference sequence). Trimming cost V 4 bases and J 4 bases, with 14 bases left between them. CDR3 size: 15 residues. The CDR3 spells CASSLGYGGGNTIYF. The CDR3 DNA reads TGTGCCAGCAGCCTTGGCTACGGCGGCGGAAACACCATATATTTT.

This clone came up a few times. The chain has TRBV7-2 and TRBJ2-7, with D unresolved. Trimming removed 3 bases at V and 3 bases at J, with 18 bases between. The CDR3 consists of 16 residues. Germline lookup yields CDR1 SGHTA and CDR2 FQGNSA. The chain's CDR3 is CASSLSVFNPIYEQYV. The CDR3 nucleotides read TGTGCCAGCAGCTTGTCTGTGTTCAACCCAATCTACGAGCAGTACGTC.

The CDR3 reads CASSNDRGIQYF. The DNA for the CDR3 is TGTGCCAGCAGTAACGACAGGGGAATTCAGTACTTC. The rearrangement uses TRBV6-2 or TRBV6-3 and TRBJ2-4; 8 nucleotides line up with TRBD1. J was trimmed by 10 bases and V by 5 bases; bases with no gene match: 4. Germline V gene data show CDR1 as MNHEY and CDR2 as SVGEGT. This CDR3 contains 12 residues.

The chain recombines TRBV5-1 with TRBJ2-4; 9 positions match TRBD1. Germline CDR1 is SGHRS and CDR2 is YFSETQ. The CDR3 runs 14 residues. J lost 5 bases, V lost 3 bases, and 3 bases had no gene match. CDR3 in amino acids: CASSYRGRENIQYF. In DNA, the CDR3 is TGCGCCAGCAGCTACAGGGGGCGGGAAAACATTCAGTACTTC.

This clone occurred once. The V and J genes are TRBV19 and TRBJ2-1; 9 bases fit TRBD1. Per the germline V gene, CDR1 is LNHDA and CDR2 is SQIVND (reference sequence). The CDR3 totals 15 residues. With V trimmed by 4 bases and J by 7 bases, 8 bases remained unmatched. CDR3 sequence (DNA): TGTGCCAGTAGTACTCTCCCGGGACAGGGTAATGAGCAGTTCTTC. It encodes CASSTLPGQGNEQFF.